A selection of T cell receptor beta chains follows, all from one sample in a study of blood T cell repertoires in COVID-19. Clones were sequenced by immunoSEQ multiplex PCR, and TCRdb holds only the in-frame ones, with some missing. The table includes some 66,000 clones, roughly nine tenths detected once. Source material: peripheral blood. These receptor sequences come from a human donor in a cohort sampled during active COVID-19. CDR3s include the opening cysteine and the closing phenylalanine or tryptophan. D genes are given only for firm matches. Clone size, where shown, is once, few, many, or a class for clones that have expanded.

abundance	v_gene	j_gene	d_gene	CDR3nt	CDR3aa
few	TRBV6-5	TRBJ2-7	TRBD2	TGTGCCAGCAGAAGGACTAGGATCTCCTACGAGCAGTACTTC	CASRRTRISYEQYF
once	TRBV27	TRBJ1-6	TRBD1	TGTGCCAGCAGGGGACAGGGGCAGACTTCACCCCTCCACTTT	CASRGQGQTSPLHF
NA	TRBV12-5	TRBJ2-3	TRBD1	TGTGCTAGTGGTATTACAGGGGGCGAAGATACGCAGTATTTT	CASGITGGEDTQYF
NA	TRBV28	TRBJ2-1	TRBD2	TGTGCCAGCAGTTCGTTAGCGGGGCAGTTCTTC	CASSSLAGQFF
NA	TRBV18	TRBJ2-3	NA	TGTGCCAGCTCACCTATGACAGAAAGCACAGATACGCAGTATTTT	CASSPMTESTDTQYF
once	TRBV6-5	TRBJ1-1	NA	TGTGCCAGCAGTACCGGGATGAACACTGAAGCTTTCTTT	CASSTGMNTEAFF
NA	TRBV11-1	TRBJ1-2	NA	TGTGCCAGCAGCCACCCGGGGTACTATGGCTACACCTTC	CASSHPGYYGYTF
NA	TRBV18	TRBJ1-2	NA	TGTGCCAGCTCCCCCCTGGACACCTCCTATGGCTACACCTTC	CASSPLDTSYGYTF
NA	TRBV4-3	TRBJ1-6	NA	TGCGCCAGCAGCCAAGAAGAGGGCCGGAATTCACCCCTCCACTTT	CASSQEEGRNSPLHF
NA	TRBV27	TRBJ2-7	TRBD1	TGTGCCAGCAGTCCCCGACAGGGCTCCTACGAGCAGTACTTC	CASSPRQGSYEQYF
NA	TRBV15	TRBJ1-1	NA	TGTGCCACCAGCAGAGATCGGGGAATCCCCCTGAACACTGAAGCTTTCTTT	CATSRDRGIPLNTEAFF
NA	TRBV2	TRBJ1-5	TRBD1	TGTGCCAGCAGTGAAGGACAGGGAAGGGATCAGCCCCAGCATTTT	CASSEGQGRDQPQHF
NA	TRBV5-4	TRBJ1-3	NA	TGTGCCAGCAGCTTGGGCCCGGGAGGCTCTGGAAACACCATATATTTT	CASSLGPGGSGNTIYF
once	TRBV2	TRBJ1-2	NA	TGTGCCAGCAGTAAACAGGGTCCTAACTATGGCTACACCTTC	CASSKQGPNYGYTF
NA	TRBV5-1	TRBJ1-5	NA	TGCGCCAGCAGCCTGAGCAATCAGCCCCAGCATTTT	CASSLSNQPQHF
once	TRBV6-2/TRBV6-3	TRBJ2-2	NA	TGTGCCAGCAGTGGAGTACTGAACACCGGGGAGCTGTTTTTT	CASSGVLNTGELFF
NA	TRBV28	TRBJ2-7	TRBD2	TGTGCCAGCAGTTTAAGGTTAGCGGGGGCCTACGAGCAGTACTTC	CASSLRLAGAYEQYF
NA	TRBV19	TRBJ2-1	TRBD1	TGTGCCAGTGACACAGGGGATAACAGGAATGAGCAGTTCTTC	CASDTGDNRNEQFF
NA	TRBV11-2	TRBJ1-5	NA	TGTGCCAGCAGCTTGGGGCAAGTCAATCAGCCCCAGCATTTT	CASSLGQVNQPQHF
NA	TRBV2	TRBJ1-5	NA	TGTGCCAGCAGGCCAGGGGCTACAGAAAGCCCCCAGCATTTT	CASRPGATESPQHF
NA	TRBV30	TRBJ2-3	TRBD2	TGTGCCTGGACTAGCGGGACAGATACGCAGTATTTT	CAWTSGTDTQYF
few	TRBV4-2	TRBJ2-4	TRBD2	TGTGCCAGCAGCCAGGAGCGGGAGACGGTTCAGTACTTC	CASSQERETVQYF
NA	TRBV11-2	TRBJ1-1	TRBD1	TGTGCCAGCAGCTTAGAGGAACAGGGGGGAGCTTTCTTT	CASSLEEQGGAFF
NA	TRBV6-2/TRBV6-3	TRBJ2-5	TRBD1	TGTGCCAGCAGTTACTCCCTGGGGACAGGGGTCCAAGAGACCCAGTACTTC	CASSYSLGTGVQETQYF
NA	TRBV7-2	TRBJ2-3	NA	TGTGCCAGCAGCTTAGTTCTCTCGGATACGCAGTATTTT	CASSLVLSDTQYF
NA	TRBV28	TRBJ1-5	NA	TGTGCCAGCAGTACCACAGGGAGCAATCAGCCCCAGCATTTT	CASSTTGSNQPQHF
NA	TRBV6-5	TRBJ2-3	TRBD2	TGTGCCAGCAGCCTAGCGGAAAGCACAGATACGCAGTATTTT	CASSLAESTDTQYF
NA	TRBV6-2/TRBV6-3	TRBJ2-1	NA	TGTGCCAGCAGCGGCCCGTATGTGGCGGGGGCCCACAGAGAGCAGTTCTTC	CASSGPYVAGAHREQFF
once	TRBV30	TRBJ1-2	NA	TGTGCCTGGAGTGTAGCGGATCAGTACACCTTC	CAWSVADQYTF
NA	TRBV7-2	TRBJ2-5	TRBD1	TGTGCCAGCAGCACGGCAGGGGGCGGAGAGACCCAGTACTTC	CASSTAGGGETQYF
NA	TRBV5-1	TRBJ2-2	TRBD2	TGCGCCAGCAGCCGGGGACTAGCGGGAGGGTACACCGGGGAGCTGTTTTTT	CASSRGLAGGYTGELFF
NA	TRBV27	TRBJ1-6	NA	TGTGCCAGCAGTTTCATGACAGTCAATTCACCCCTCCACTTT	CASSFMTVNSPLHF
NA	TRBV18	TRBJ2-5	TRBD1	TGTGCCAGCTCATCGGGGAACCAGGGGGCCGGAGAGACCCAGTACTTC	CASSSGNQGAGETQYF
once	TRBV24-1	TRBJ2-2	TRBD2	TGTGCCACCAGTGATGCCTCTAGCGGGAGATCCGGGGAGCTGTTTTTT	CATSDASSGRSGELFF
NA	TRBV7-3	TRBJ1-1	NA	TGTGCCAGCAGCCTATCGAGGTTTGACACTGAAGCTTTCTTT	CASSLSRFDTEAFF
NA	TRBV27	TRBJ2-5	NA	TGTGCCAGCAGTTTATACCCCAGGGATCTCCAAGAGACCCAGTACTTC	CASSLYPRDLQETQYF
few	TRBV30	TRBJ1-5	NA	TGTGCCTGGTCGAGGGAAGCCAATCAGCCCCAGCATTTT	CAWSREANQPQHF
NA	TRBV6-2/TRBV6-3	TRBJ2-7	NA	TGTGCCAGCAGTTACTCGTCGGGTTCCTACGAGCAGTACTTC	CASSYSSGSYEQYF
NA	TRBV5-1	TRBJ1-1	TRBD1	TGCGCCAGCAGCTTGGAAATACAGGGGGATGGGGCTTTCTTT	CASSLEIQGDGAFF
NA	TRBV6-2/TRBV6-3	TRBJ2-7	TRBD1	TGTGCCAGCAGCCCCGGAGGGACAGGGTTCCACGAGCAGTACTTC	CASSPGGTGFHEQYF
NA	TRBV2	TRBJ2-1	TRBD1	TGTGCCAGCAGCCCAGCGCCGGGACAGGGGGTCAATGAGCAGTTCTTC	CASSPAPGQGVNEQFF
NA	TRBV2	TRBJ2-3	NA	TGTGCCAGCAGGGCCTCGGGAGCTAGCACAGATACGCAGTATTTT	CASRASGASTDTQYF
few	TRBV4-1	TRBJ1-2	NA	TGCGCCAGCAGCCAAGGAGGGAACCGAGCTAACTATGGCTACACCTTC	CASSQGGNRANYGYTF
NA	TRBV9	TRBJ2-1	NA	TGTGCCAGCAGCACTACATCTCAGAGCTCCTACAATGAGCAGTTCTTC	CASSTTSQSSYNEQFF
NA	TRBV18	TRBJ2-2	TRBD2	TGTGCCAGCTCACCTTTAGCGGGCAATACCGGGGAGCTGTTTTTT	CASSPLAGNTGELFF
NA	TRBV9	TRBJ2-3	TRBD2	TGTGCCAGCAGCGCAGGACTAGCCGGCACAGATACGCAGTATTTT	CASSAGLAGTDTQYF